Listed below are T cell receptor beta chains from one sample, sequenced in a study of T cell changes during pregnancy in multiple sclerosis. Sequencing was performed with immunoSEQ multiplex PCR; in TCRdb, only in-frame clones are kept and a portion is missing. The data hold about 35,000 clones, with around nine tenths observed a single time. The sample in question was peripheral blood, obtained in the third trimester of pregnancy. These receptor sequences come from a female donor in good health, enrolled as a control in a pregnancy study. CDR3s include the opening cysteine and the closing phenylalanine or tryptophan. A D gene is named only where the DNA matches it firmly. For some rows the clone size is stated as once, few or many, or as a class when expanded; others skip it.

TRBD1 | TRBJ2-1 | . | TRBV15 | TGTGCCACCAGCACAACCGGGACAGGCTACAATGAGCAGTTCTTC | CATSTTGTGYNEQFF
TRBD1 | TRBJ2-3 | . | TRBV19 | TGTGCCAGTACCAGCGGGACAGGGGCCACAGATACGCAGTATTTT | CASTSGTGATDTQYF
TRBD1 | TRBJ1-3 | few | TRBV15 | TGTGCCACGGAGGGGGCCTCTGGAAACACCATATATTTT | CATEGASGNTIYF
. | TRBJ2-7 | . | TRBV19 | TGTGCCAGCCCTTTGGGGGCTCCCTACGAGCAGTACTTC | CASPLGAPYEQYF
. | TRBJ2-1 | . | TRBV21-1 | TGTGCCAGCAGCATAGGAGGGACTAGCGGGGGATCGGAAGAGCAGTTCTTC | CASSIGGTSGGSEEQFF
TRBD2 | TRBJ2-1 | . | TRBV19 | TGTGCCAGTAGTATTGGACTAGCGGGGGGTGAGCAGTTCTTC | CASSIGLAGGEQFF
TRBD2 | TRBJ2-1 | . | TRBV18 | TGTGCCAGCTCACCACTAGCGGGGGCAAGTTATGAGCAGTTCTTC | CASSPLAGASYEQFF
TRBD2 | TRBJ2-2 | . | TRBV9 | TGTGCCAGCAGCGTAGACGTCGCGGGGGGGCCAGCCGGGGAGCTGTTTTTT | CASSVDVAGGPAGELFF
TRBD2 | TRBJ2-6 | . | TRBV29-1 | TGCAGCGTTGAAACTAGGACTAGCGGGAGTTTTTCTGGGGCCAACGTCCTGACTTTC | CSVETRTSGSFSGANVLTF
. | TRBJ1-5 | . | TRBV28 | TGTGCCAGCAGTTTAACTGACAGGCCCATTAGCAATCAGCCCCAGCATTTT | CASSLTDRPISNQPQHF
TRBD1 | TRBJ2-5 | . | TRBV11-2 | TGTGCCAGCAGCTTAGCTCCAGGACAGGGGAGGGAGACCCAGTACTTC | CASSLAPGQGRETQYF
. | TRBJ2-4 | once | TRBV9 | TGTGCCAGCAGCAGGGGGGGTCCTGTGGACATTCAGTACTTC | CASSRGGPVDIQYF
. | TRBJ2-1 | . | TRBV15 | TGTGCCACCAGCCACGACAGCTCCTACAATGAGCAGTTCTTC | CATSHDSSYNEQFF
. | TRBJ1-1 | . | TRBV6-6 | TGTGCCAGCGTCAGGGTGCCTGAAGCTTTCTTT | CASVRVPEAFF
. | TRBJ1-1 | once | TRBV6-1 | TGTGCCAGCAGTGGGTATATGGGGAGGGCTGAAGCTTTCTTT | CASSGYMGRAEAFF
. | TRBJ1-1 | . | TRBV6-1 | TGTGCCAGCAGTGACTTAAGGACTTTTTTACTGTGGACTGAAGCTTTCTTT | CASSDLRTFLLWTEAFF
TRBD1 | TRBJ1-2 | . | TRBV5-4 | TGTGCCAGCAGCCCCGGGCGGACAGGGTATGGCTACACCTTC | CASSPGRTGYGYTF
. | TRBJ2-7 | . | TRBV28 | TGTGCCAGCACCACAGGCTCCTACGAGCAGTACTTC | CASTTGSYEQYF
TRBD2 | TRBJ2-4 | . | TRBV7-9 | TGTGCCAGCAGCCTAATCGCGGGAGGGCCCAAAAACATTCAGTACTTC | CASSLIAGGPKNIQYF
TRBD1 | TRBJ1-1 | . | TRBV28 | TGTGCCAGCAGTCACTTGACAGGGGGGGACACTGAAGCTTTCTTT | CASSHLTGGDTEAFF
TRBD2 | TRBJ2-3 | . | TRBV16 | TGTGCCAGCAGCCAATCAAGGGCGGGAGGGTTCACAGATACGCAGTATTTT | CASSQSRAGGFTDTQYF
. | TRBJ1-4 | . | TRBV10-3 | TGTGCCATTTCCGCGTGGGGCGAAGGTGAAAAACTGTTTTTT | CAISAWGEGEKLFF
TRBD1 | TRBJ1-1 | . | TRBV7-6 | TGTGCCAGCAGCTTGGACAGGGGGTTCAGTAACACTGAAGCTTTCTTT | CASSLDRGFSNTEAFF
TRBD1 | TRBJ1-2 | . | TRBV6-5 | TGTGCCAGCAGCCGGACAGGGGGCGCAGATGGCTACACCTTC | CASSRTGGADGYTF
. | TRBJ1-5 | . | TRBV5-1 | TGCGCCAGCAGCTTGGCCGGGGGGGGCGCGGATCAGCCCCAGCATTTT | CASSLAGGGADQPQHF
. | TRBJ2-7 | . | TRBV7-2 | TGTGCCAGCAGCTTAGACAAATACGAGCAGTACTTC | CASSLDKYEQYF
TRBD2 | TRBJ2-5 | . | TRBV7-6 | TGTGCCAGCAGCCCACTAGCGGGGGGGAAAGAGACCCAGTACTTC | CASSPLAGGKETQYF
TRBD1 | TRBJ1-4 | . | TRBV5-5 | TGTGCCAGCAGCTTAGGGACAGGGAGTAATGAAAAACTGTTTTTT | CASSLGTGSNEKLFF
. | TRBJ2-3 | few | TRBV6-1 | TGTGCCAGCAGTGACAACACAGATACGCAGTATTTT | CASSDNTDTQYF
. | TRBJ2-7 | . | TRBV4-1 | TGCGCCAGCAGTCACCCTGGGGCAACCTACGAGCAGTACTTC | CASSHPGATYEQYF
TRBD1 | TRBJ2-4 | . | TRBV5-1 | TGCGCCAGCAGCTTACACACCCGGACAGGGAGCCAAAACATTCAGTACTTC | CASSLHTRTGSQNIQYF
TRBD1 | TRBJ1-2 | few | TRBV5-5 | TGTGCCAGCAGAACGGAACAGGGGGCCTATGGCTACACCTTC | CASRTEQGAYGYTF
. | TRBJ2-3 | . | TRBV6-6 | TGTGCCAGCAGTTACTCAGTAGGCACAGATACGCAGTATTTT | CASSYSVGTDTQYF
. | TRBJ1-6 | few | TRBV6-6 | TGTGCCAGCAGTTCGGACAGAGATTCACCCCTCCACTTT | CASSSDRDSPLHF
. | TRBJ1-4 | . | TRBV2 | TGTGCCAGCAGTGATAATGGCCAGGGGAATGAAAAACTGTTTTTT | CASSDNGQGNEKLFF
TRBD1 | TRBJ1-4 | few | TRBV7-9 | TGTGCCAGCGGCGACAGGGTTGGGAACGAAAAACTGTTTTTT | CASGDRVGNEKLFF
. | TRBJ1-1 | . | TRBV9 | TGTGCCAGCAGCGTATTAGAGAACACTGAAGCTTTCTTT | CASSVLENTEAFF
. | TRBJ1-3 | . | TRBV19 | TGTGCCAGTAGCTTTGTGGGGGCCCCTGGAAACACCATATATTTT | CASSFVGAPGNTIYF
. | TRBJ2-7 | once | TRBV5-1 | TGCGCCAGCAGCTTGGATGGGGGGGCTCTTTACGAGCAGTACTTC | CASSLDGGALYEQYF
. | TRBJ2-2 | once | TRBV27 | TGTGCCAGCGGCCCCCGAGGAGCGGGTCTGAACACCGGGGAGCTGTTTTTT | CASGPRGAGLNTGELFF
TRBD2 | TRBJ2-3 | . | TRBV15 | TGTGCCACCAGCAGACTCAACTCCGGGACTAGCGGGACACAATATAGCACAGATACGCAGTATTTT | CATSRLNSGTSGTQYSTDTQYF
. | TRBJ2-1 | . | TRBV7-6 | TGTGCCAGCAGCCCCCCGAGCGGCTACAATGAGCAGTTCTTC | CASSPPSGYNEQFF
. | TRBJ2-1 | . | TRBV11-2 | TGTGCCAGCAGCTTAAGCCCGTTAAGTGAGCAGTTCTTC | CASSLSPLSEQFF
TRBD2 | TRBJ2-3 | . | TRBV11-2 | TGTGCCAGCAGCTTAGCGGGGGGTACAGATACGCAGTATTTT | CASSLAGGTDTQYF
TRBD1 | TRBJ2-2 | . | TRBV11-3 | TGTGCCAGCAGCTACGGCCGGGACAGCAAAACCGGGGAGCTGTTTTTT | CASSYGRDSKTGELFF
TRBD2 | TRBJ2-7 | once | TRBV5-1 | TGCGCCAGCAGCCTTCGTCTAGCGGGAGAAAAGAACGAGCAGTACTTC | CASSLRLAGEKNEQYF
TRBD1 | TRBJ1-1 | . | TRBV6-5 | TGTGCCAGCAGTGGCGGGACAGGGGAAGCTTTCTTT | CASSGGTGEAFF
TRBD1 | TRBJ2-7 | . | TRBV6-5 | TGTGCCAGCAGAAAGACAGGGATTCCCTACGAGCAGTACTTC | CASRKTGIPYEQYF
. | TRBJ2-7 | . | TRBV6-6 | TGTGCCAGCAGCTTGACAGACTCCTACGAGCAGTACTTC | CASSLTDSYEQYF
TRBD2 | TRBJ2-7 | . | TRBV29-1 | TGCAGCGCGGGGGGACTAGCGGGAATCTCCTACGAGCAGTACTTC | CSAGGLAGISYEQYF
. | TRBJ2-4 | few | TRBV28 | TGTGCCAGCAGTGGGACATTCCTAGCCAAAAACATTCAGTACTTC | CASSGTFLAKNIQYF
TRBD2 | TRBJ2-3 | once | TRBV27 | TGTGCCAGCAGTCCTGGCGCTAGCGGGGGGTCTAGCACAGATACGCAGTATTTT | CASSPGASGGSSTDTQYF
TRBD1 | TRBJ1-3 | . | TRBV5-1 | TGCGCCAGCAGCTCCCGGGACAGGGGCTCTGGAAACACCATATATTTT | CASSSRDRGSGNTIYF